A selection of T cell receptor beta chains follows, all from one sample in a study of blood T cell repertoires in COVID-19. TCRdb's table, derived via immunoSEQ multiplex PCR, lists solely in-frame clones and lacks some. Altogether over 150,000 clones are present, roughly 87% being singletons, with the ten largest covering 1.5% to 2%. The material sequenced was peripheral blood. These receptors were obtained from a man younger than 30 who had recovered from COVID-19. Each CDR3 is given with its conserved first and last residue. Each record gives: V gene, CDR3 length, clone size, J gene, D gene, CDR3 protein, CDR3 DNA. D genes are given only for firm matches. Rows give clone size only sometimes, using once, few, many, or a class for an expanded clone.

V: TRBV7-9
length: 13
size: -
J: TRBJ2-7
D: -
CDR3: CASGAGGRYEQYF
DNA: TGTGCTAGCGGGGCAGGGGGCAGGTACGAGCAGTACTTC

V: TRBV3-1/TRBV3-2
length: 17
size: -
J: TRBJ2-1
D: TRBD1
CDR3: CASSRPRTGGAYNEQFF
DNA: TGTGCCAGCAGCCGACCTCGGACAGGGGGCGCCTACAATGAGCAGTTCTTC

V: TRBV5-6
length: 15
size: -
J: TRBJ2-3
D: TRBD1
CDR3: CASSPTGLSTDTQYF
DNA: TGTGCCAGCAGCCCGACAGGGCTAAGCACAGATACGCAGTATTTT

V: TRBV13
length: 15
size: -
J: TRBJ1-6
D: -
CDR3: CASSYPREYNSPLHF
DNA: TGTGCCAGCAGCTATCCGCGGGAGTATAATTCACCCCTCCACTTT

V: TRBV5-1
length: 15
size: -
J: TRBJ2-7
D: -
CDR3: CASSLGYSSSYEQYF
DNA: TGCGCCAGCAGCTTGGGTTACTCGAGCTCCTACGAGCAGTACTTC

V: TRBV4-3
length: 17
size: -
J: TRBJ2-6
D: -
CDR3: CASSQGARGGGANVLTF
DNA: TGCGCCAGCAGCCAAGGGGCCAGGGGCGGTGGGGCCAACGTCCTGACTTTC

V: TRBV7-2
length: 15
size: -
J: TRBJ1-1
D: -
CDR3: CASSFRSGQNTEAFF
DNA: TGTGCCAGCAGCTTCCGCTCGGGACAAAACACTGAAGCTTTCTTT

V: TRBV7-2
length: 15
size: -
J: TRBJ2-7
D: -
CDR3: CASSSVRELSYEQYF
DNA: TGTGCCAGCAGCTCTGTGAGAGAACTATCCTACGAGCAGTACTTC

V: TRBV7-2
length: 18
size: -
J: TRBJ2-1
D: -
CDR3: CASSLRVPAGRKSDEQFF
DNA: TGTGCCAGCAGCCTTCGGGTTCCGGCGGGGAGAAAAAGCGATGAGCAGTTCTTC

V: TRBV29-1
length: 11
size: -
J: TRBJ2-1
D: -
CDR3: CSVVEGNEQFF
DNA: TGCAGCGTCGTGGAGGGGAATGAGCAGTTCTTC

V: TRBV18
length: 19
size: -
J: TRBJ2-3
D: -
CDR3: CASSPSSGGGTGRTDTQYF
DNA: TGTGCCAGCTCACCGAGCTCGGGAGGAGGGACAGGCCGCACAGATACGCAGTATTTT

V: TRBV5-1
length: 14
size: -
J: TRBJ1-1
D: -
CDR3: CASSLWGGNTEAFF
DNA: TGCGCCAGCAGCTTGTGGGGGGGCAACACTGAAGCTTTCTTT

V: TRBV9
length: 15
size: once
J: TRBJ2-1
D: TRBD2
CDR3: CASSTSGSSSNEQFF
DNA: TGTGCCAGCAGCACAAGCGGGAGTTCGAGTAATGAGCAGTTCTTC

V: TRBV5-8
length: 16
size: -
J: TRBJ2-5
D: TRBD1
CDR3: CASSLARPGGGETQYF
DNA: TGTGCCAGCAGCTTGGCCCGGCCAGGGGGCGGGGAGACCCAGTACTTC

V: TRBV25-1
length: 12
size: -
J: TRBJ2-7
D: -
CDR3: CASSLGGYEQYF
DNA: TGTGCCAGCAGTCTAGGGGGATACGAGCAGTACTTC

V: TRBV5-1
length: 16
size: -
J: TRBJ2-3
D: TRBD1
CDR3: CASSQRSGTGMDTQYF
DNA: TGCGCCAGCAGTCAACGTTCCGGGACAGGTATGGATACGCAGTATTTT

V: TRBV27
length: 15
size: -
J: TRBJ2-1
D: -
CDR3: CASSIDAGLYNEQFF
DNA: TGTGCCAGCAGTATCGATGCTGGACTGTACAATGAGCAGTTCTTC

V: TRBV6-5
length: 15
size: few
J: TRBJ2-1
D: TRBD1
CDR3: CASTSPGTGGGVQFF
DNA: TGTGCCAGCACCTCCCCCGGGACAGGGGGTGGTGTGCAGTTCTTC

V: TRBV6-6
length: 12
size: -
J: TRBJ2-7
D: -
CDR3: CASSPLSYEQYF
DNA: TGTGCCAGCAGTCCATTGAGTTACGAGCAGTACTTC

V: TRBV20-1
length: 11
size: -
J: TRBJ2-5
D: -
CDR3: CSVSEAETQYF
DNA: TGCAGTGTTAGCGAAGCCGAGACCCAGTACTTC

V: TRBV7-6
length: 16
size: -
J: TRBJ2-2
D: -
CDR3: CASSFLADSSTGELFF
DNA: TGTGCCAGCAGCTTCTTGGCGGACAGTAGCACCGGGGAGCTGTTTTTT

V: TRBV5-1
length: 14
size: -
J: TRBJ2-1
D: TRBD1
CDR3: CASSLDEGAGEQFF
DNA: TGCGCCAGCAGCTTGGACGAGGGGGCGGGTGAGCAGTTCTTC

V: TRBV6-2/TRBV6-3
length: 16
size: -
J: TRBJ2-4
D: -
CDR3: CASSEIRDLAKNIQYF
DNA: TGTGCCAGCAGCGAAATCAGAGACTTAGCCAAAAACATTCAGTACTTC

V: TRBV7-2
length: 14
size: -
J: TRBJ2-7
D: TRBD1
CDR3: CASSLGGTGDEQYF
DNA: TGTGCCAGCAGCTTAGGCGGGACAGGGGACGAGCAGTACTTC

V: TRBV5-8
length: 15
size: -
J: TRBJ1-4
D: -
CDR3: CASSLTGLPNEKLFF
DNA: TGTGCCAGCAGCCTTACAGGATTGCCTAATGAAAAACTGTTTTTT

V: TRBV27
length: 12
size: -
J: TRBJ2-7
D: -
CDR3: CASSSLYYEQYF
DNA: TGTGCCAGCAGTTCTCTGTATTACGAGCAGTACTTC

V: TRBV5-1
length: 11
size: -
J: TRBJ2-7
D: -
CDR3: CASSSTYEQYF
DNA: TGCGCCAGCAGCTCAACCTACGAGCAGTACTTC

V: TRBV7-9
length: 13
size: -
J: TRBJ2-3
D: -
CDR3: CASSLYSTDTQYF
DNA: TGTGCCAGCAGCCTCTACAGCACAGATACGCAGTATTTT

V: TRBV7-7
length: 13
size: -
J: TRBJ1-1
D: -
CDR3: CASSPGLGTEAFF
DNA: TGTGCTAGCAGCCCCGGACTGGGAACTGAAGCTTTCTTT

V: TRBV5-5
length: 16
size: -
J: TRBJ2-7
D: TRBD2
CDR3: CASSPGGAGGSREQYF
DNA: TGTGCCAGCAGTCCCGGGGGTGCGGGAGGGTCCCGGGAGCAGTACTTC

V: TRBV6-6
length: 15
size: few
J: TRBJ2-7
D: -
CDR3: CASSTSAGSSYEQYF
DNA: TGTGCCAGCAGTACCTCTGCGGGGAGCTCCTACGAGCAGTACTTC

V: TRBV19
length: 15
size: -
J: TRBJ1-5
D: -
CDR3: CASNRDFYSNQPQHF
DNA: TGTGCCAGTAATCGGGACTTCTATAGCAATCAGCCCCAGCATTTT

V: TRBV7-2
length: 14
size: once
J: TRBJ2-5
D: -
CDR3: CASSLPTRQETQYF
DNA: TGTGCCAGCAGCTTGCCGACTCGTCAAGAGACCCAGTACTTC

V: TRBV3-1/TRBV3-2
length: 12
size: once
J: TRBJ2-7
D: TRBD1
CDR3: CASTQGAGEQYF
DNA: TGTGCCAGTACCCAGGGGGCCGGCGAGCAGTACTTC

V: TRBV7-9
length: 13
size: -
J: TRBJ1-2
D: TRBD1
CDR3: CASSYTTGYGYTF
DNA: TGTGCCAGCAGTTATACGACAGGGTATGGCTACACCTTC

V: TRBV2
length: 16
size: -
J: TRBJ2-3
D: TRBD2
CDR3: CASKTGGSPHVDTQYF
DNA: TGTGCCAGCAAGACGGGAGGGTCCCCACATGTAGATACGCAGTATTTT

V: TRBV19
length: 14
size: once
J: TRBJ2-2
D: TRBD1
CDR3: CATQPGGIVGELFF
DNA: TGTGCCACCCAACCAGGGGGCATTGTCGGGGAGCTGTTTTTT

V: TRBV6-2/TRBV6-3
length: 15
size: -
J: TRBJ2-7
D: -
CDR3: CASSLQGTPTYEQYF
DNA: TGTGCCAGCAGCCTCCAGGGGACCCCGACCTACGAGCAGTACTTC

V: TRBV19
length: 14
size: -
J: TRBJ1-6
D: TRBD1
CDR3: CASSNWTGYSPLHF
DNA: TGTGCCAGTAGTAATTGGACAGGGTATTCACCCCTCCACTTT

V: TRBV7-9
length: 16
size: -
J: TRBJ2-3
D: -
CDR3: CASSLGLRDLTDTQYF
DNA: TGTGCCAGCAGCTTAGGTCTCAGGGATCTCACAGATACGCAGTATTTT

V: TRBV3-1/TRBV3-2
length: 17
size: -
J: TRBJ2-2
D: -
CDR3: CASSHPGRGIRAGELFF
DNA: TGTGCCAGCAGCCATCCTGGAAGGGGGATCCGGGCCGGGGAGCTGTTTTTT

V: TRBV7-9
length: 16
size: -
J: TRBJ2-2
D: TRBD1
CDR3: CASSLGQGETTGELFF
DNA: TGTGCCAGCAGCCTGGGACAGGGGGAAACGACCGGGGAGCTGTTTTTT

V: TRBV30
length: 14
size: -
J: TRBJ1-2
D: TRBD1
CDR3: CAWSGVGGEFGYTF
DNA: TGTGCCTGGAGTGGAGTAGGGGGCGAGTTCGGCTACACCTTC